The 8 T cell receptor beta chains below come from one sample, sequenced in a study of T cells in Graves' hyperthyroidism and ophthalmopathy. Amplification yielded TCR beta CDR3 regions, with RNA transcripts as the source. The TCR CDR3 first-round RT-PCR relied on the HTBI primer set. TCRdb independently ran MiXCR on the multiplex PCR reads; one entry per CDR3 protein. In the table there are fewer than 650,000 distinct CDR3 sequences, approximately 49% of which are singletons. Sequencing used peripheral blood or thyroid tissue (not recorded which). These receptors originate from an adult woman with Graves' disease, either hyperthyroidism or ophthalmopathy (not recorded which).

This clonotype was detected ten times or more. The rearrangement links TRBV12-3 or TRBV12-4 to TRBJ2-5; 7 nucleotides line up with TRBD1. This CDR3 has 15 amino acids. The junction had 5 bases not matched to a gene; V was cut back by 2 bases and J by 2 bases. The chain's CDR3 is CASSLSLGQQETQYF. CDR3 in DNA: TGTGCCAGCAGTTTATCTCTGGGACAGCAAGAGACCCAGTACTTC.

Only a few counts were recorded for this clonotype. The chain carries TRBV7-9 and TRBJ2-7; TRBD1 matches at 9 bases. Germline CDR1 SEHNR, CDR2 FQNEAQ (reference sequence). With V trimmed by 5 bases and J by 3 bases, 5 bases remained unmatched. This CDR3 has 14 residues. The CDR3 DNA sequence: TGTGCCAGCAGCGTCGGACAGGGGATCTACGAGCAGTACTTC. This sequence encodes CASSVGQGIYEQYF.

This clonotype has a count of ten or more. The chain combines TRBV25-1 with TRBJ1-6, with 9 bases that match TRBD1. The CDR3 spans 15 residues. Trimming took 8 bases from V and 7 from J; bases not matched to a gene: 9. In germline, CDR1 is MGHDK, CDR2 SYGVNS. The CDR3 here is CASGEGTGSNSPLHF. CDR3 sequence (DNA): TGTGCCAGCGGCGAAGGGACAGGGTCAAATTCACCCCTCCACTTT.

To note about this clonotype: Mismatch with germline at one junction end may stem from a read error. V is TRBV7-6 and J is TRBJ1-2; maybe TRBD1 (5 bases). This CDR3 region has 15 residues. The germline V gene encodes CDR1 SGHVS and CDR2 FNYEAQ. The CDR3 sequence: CASSLAEIGAHGCTF. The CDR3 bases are TGTGCCAGCAGCTTAGCCGAAATAGGGGCTCATGGCTGCACCTTC.

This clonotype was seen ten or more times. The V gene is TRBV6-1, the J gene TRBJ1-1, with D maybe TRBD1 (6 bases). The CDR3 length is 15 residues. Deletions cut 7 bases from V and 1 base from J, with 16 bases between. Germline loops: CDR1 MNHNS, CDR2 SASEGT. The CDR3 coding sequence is TGTGCCAGCACCAGAAGGGGGGCTAAGAACACTGAAGCTTTCTTT. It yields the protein CASTRRGAKNTEAFF.

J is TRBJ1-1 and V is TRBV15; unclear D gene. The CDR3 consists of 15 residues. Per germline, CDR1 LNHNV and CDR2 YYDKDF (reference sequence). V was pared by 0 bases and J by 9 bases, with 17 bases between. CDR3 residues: CATSRESRAPEKAFF. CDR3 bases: TGTGCCACCAGCAGAGAGTCCCGGGCCCCGGAGAAAGCTTTCTTT.

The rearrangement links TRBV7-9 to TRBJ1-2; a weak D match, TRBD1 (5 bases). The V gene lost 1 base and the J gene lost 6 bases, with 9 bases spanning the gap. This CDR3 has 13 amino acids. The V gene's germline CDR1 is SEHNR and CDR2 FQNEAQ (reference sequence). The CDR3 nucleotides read TGTGCCAGCAGCTTAGGAGGGGCGAATGGCTACACCTTC. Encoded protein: CASSLGGANGYTF.

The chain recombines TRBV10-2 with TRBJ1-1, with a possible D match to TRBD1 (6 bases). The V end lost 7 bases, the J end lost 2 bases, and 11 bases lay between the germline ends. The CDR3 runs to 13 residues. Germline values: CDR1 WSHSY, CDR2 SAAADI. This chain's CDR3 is CASNPGANTEAFF. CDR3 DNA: TGCGCCAGCAATCCGGGGGCAAACACTGAAGCTTTCTTT.